Reported below is one TCR beta chain. This clonotype has a count of ten or more. The clone's antigen remains unknown. Per-base quality was not reported, and no clone a single base away is much larger than it. The TCR beta CDR3 regions were amplified from the RNA transcripts. A first-round RT-PCR of the TCR CDR3 used the HTBI primer set with the Qiagen OneStep RT-PCR kit. Libraries were constructed in a second round of multiplex PCR, after which size selection and purification were performed. Paired-end sequencing of the libraries was performed with 100 bp reads on an Illumina HiSeq2000. Turning to the authors' computational methods: SOAPnuke was used to process the raw data, removing reads that contained adapters or uncalled bases, had a mean Phred below 15, or lacked an exact match to the constant primer or identifier. High-quality paired reads were merged using COPE v1.2.5, and each unique nucleotide sequence was defined as a clonotype. MiTCR v1.1 was used to align the clonotypes against IMGT TRBV, TRBD and TRBJ reference segments. Only V-J combinations with frequency above 0.0001, covering 99.2% of repertoires, were analysed. The TCS score was defined as F50 (clonal expansion) divided by E x V (chaos), with BLOSUM62-based TCRdist calculated between CDR3 peptides within each V-J. Welch's t-statistics and random forest reduced just over 500 V-J features to roughly 13, which were used in a naive Bayes classifier (R e1071). TCRdb itself trimmed the public reads at Q25 with fastp, ran MiXCR and retained productive beta chains. All rows with the same CDR3 protein become a single entry with the most common DNA and genes. It is TCRdb's table, rather than the study itself, that gives the V and J calls and clone size. The sample records about 560,000 distinct CDR3 sequences, less than 20% of which are singletons. Approximately 7% of the sample goes to the ten largest clones.

Trimming accounts for 3 bases at V and 1 base at J, while the number of junction bases matched to no gene is 1. The CDR3 starts with the cysteine, ends with the phenylalanine, and has 15 residues. The DNA shown is the 45-base CDR3, in frame from base 1. A patient counted as having stable Graves' hyperthyroidism if no progression to ophthalmopathy occurred over 18 months of follow-up. Hyperthyroidism patients were newly diagnosed, had a disease duration of under 2 months, and were aged 18 to 65 years. The study excluded patients with uncontrolled infections, other autoimmune diseases, pregnancy or lactation. Diagnoses were based on clinical symptoms, serum thyroxine and TRAb, thyroid ultrasound and orbital computed tomography. PBMCs were isolated from around 10 ml of fresh peripheral blood by Ficoll-Paque density gradient centrifugation. Total RNA was extracted with Trizol reagent, and quality was checked on an Agilent 2100 Bioanalyzer.

The sample belongs to a study of T cells in Graves' hyperthyroidism and ophthalmopathy (dated by TCRdb to about 2019). Broadly, across the study: Peripheral blood samples were taken at initial diagnosis, before any treatment was given. A discovery cohort of around 98 patients, about 43 with Graves' ophthalmopathy and over 55 with stable Graves' hyperthyroidism, was used to find distinguishing TCR V-J signatures. Prospective prediction of ophthalmopathy was tested in an independent validation cohort of 18 to 20 hyperthyroidism patients and 15 to 17 patients who later progressed to ophthalmopathy. The 100 or so discovery patients were randomly split 7:3 into training and test sets. Thyroid tissue and blood T-cell repertoires from six Graves' hyperthyroidism patients were also compared in the study. After blood sampling, hyperthyroidism patients were treated with methimazole at a starting dose of 30 mg daily, and ophthalmopathy patients were treated with high-dose intravenous methylprednisolone. TCR Vbeta CDR3 sequencing of around 130 peripheral blood samples (under 45 ophthalmopathy, 75 or so hyperthyroidism and approximately 17 progressor patients) is reported in the paper.

What the authors observed across the whole study: In validation, the model predicted progression to ophthalmopathy a median of about 6.5 months before onset, with over 60% sensitivity and roughly 72% specificity. A 13 V-J signature model separated ophthalmopathy from stable hyperthyroidism, with 87.88% sensitivity and about 81% specificity in cross-validation and 80%/75% in testing. Most expanded thyroid clonotypes (frequency above 0.001) were also found in blood, which suggests that blood repertoires may mirror thyroid immune responses. Sample size was not statistically predetermined, and blinding of investigators to group allocation was not performed.

This clonotype was obtained from a woman in her twenties or thirties with Graves' hyperthyroidism. The sequenced material came from blood. The chain uses TRBV12-3 or TRBV12-4 and TRBJ2-3; 10 middle bases align to TRBD2. The CDR3 amino acid sequence is: CASSLGTSGTDTQYF. The bases are TGTGCCAGCAGTTTGGGGACTAGCGGCACAGATACGCAGTATTTT.